This T cell receptor (beta chain) derives from a study of OX40 agonist ivuxolimab in advanced cancers. Findings and caveats of the study: In general, CD8+ T cells held more expanded clones than CD4+ did, on average. Antigens targeted by the expanded peripheral T cells were not determined. Relatively little clonal expansion, among the lowest observed, appeared in partial responders at 0.1-3.0 mg/kg.

The repertoire was sequenced with immunoSEQ multiplex PCR; TCRdb's copy has only in-frame clones and lacks some. The sample contains around 94,000 clones, under 95% of which appear only once. About this clone: The antigen remains unidentified.

Germline CDR1 is MNHEY and CDR2 is SMNVEV (reference sequence). V was shortened by 2 bases and J by 3 bases, with 17 bases between the two germline ends. The CDR3 extends over 17 amino acids. The TCR sequence derives from an adult with an advanced solid tumor such as melanoma, head and neck, liver or kidney cancer. The V and J genes are TRBV27 and TRBJ2-1; D not certain. The sequences come from CD4+ or CD8+ T cells sorted from blood, collected in a trial of the OX40 agonist ivuxolimab. The CDR3 region has the DNA TGTGCCAGCAGTTTAAATGCCGAATTTAGAAACTACAATGAGCAGTTCTTC. Its protein is CASSLNAEFRNYNEQFF.